The 9 T cell receptor beta chains in this list originate from one sample, sequenced in a study of human T cells and chemical hapten exposure. As for time point: pre-sensitization, week 0. Stated treatment: therapeutic diphenylcyclopropenone sensitization with weekly scalp DPC. TCRdb itself ran the RACE reads through MiXCR, one entry per CDR3 protein. The table includes under 300,000 distinct CDR3 sequences, roughly 8.9% detected once. This material consisted of whole blood, taken in connection with sensitization to the hapten diphenylcyclopropenone (DPC). The receptors stem from a woman aged 40-49 years with alopecia areata. Some clones in this sample may be carry-over from other donors' samples.

V gene TRBV6-5 combines with J gene TRBJ2-7; the D call may be TRBD1 or TRBD2 (6 bases each). Deletions cut 5 bases from V and 4 bases from J, with 15 bases between. Germline V gene sequence: CDR1 MNHEY, CDR2 SVGAGI. This CDR3 spans 14 amino acids. CDR3 DNA sequence: TGTGCCAGCAGTAAATCAGGGGAGGTTTACGAGCAGTACTTC. Translated: CASSKSGEVYEQYF.

This clonotype was found a few times. The chain recombines TRBV10-3 with TRBJ1-2; a weak D match, TRBD1 (6 bases). Germline loops: CDR1 ENHRY, CDR2 SYGVKD. The CDR3 covers 13 residues. The germline V and J ends were trimmed by 5 bases and 7 bases, with 14 bases remaining between them. CDR3 bases: TGTGCCATCAGTCGACAGGACGGGGGTGGCTACACCTTC. It codes for CAISRQDGGGYTF.

This clonotype was detected a few times. The V call is TRBV7-2, the J call TRBJ1-2, with 8 bases aligning to TRBD1. CDR1 is SGHTA and CDR2 is FQGNSA in the germline V gene. This CDR3 is built from 14 residues. Unmatched junction bases numbered 6, after V lost 5 bases and J lost 4 bases. The CDR3 loop is CASSPADRVYGYTF. The CDR3 DNA is TGTGCCAGCAGCCCGGCGGACAGGGTCTATGGCTACACCTTC.

This clonotype was picked up a small number of times. The DNA of the CDR3 is TGTGCCATCAGACTAGCGGGAGCCGGGGAGCTGTTTTTT. Translated: CAIRLAGAGELFF. The chain uses TRBV10-3 and TRBJ2-2; TRBD2 agrees at 11 bases. V lost 6 bases and J lost 6; bases outside the gene matches: 0. The CDR3 has 13 residues. The germline V gene encodes CDR1 ENHRY and CDR2 SYGVKD.

This clonotype came up many times. This chain joins TRBV12-3 or TRBV12-4 and TRBJ2-1; weak D call: TRBD2 (5 bases). This CDR3 is built from 14 residues. V was trimmed by 5 bases and J by 2 bases, leaving 10 bases between them. The CDR3 sequence is CASSPDSAYNEQFF. Here the CDR3 DNA reads TGTGCCAGCAGTCCGGACTCGGCCTACAATGAGCAGTTCTTC.

A few counts support this clonotype. This chain joins TRBV7-6 and TRBJ2-1, with 14 bases matching TRBD2. In germline, CDR1 is SGHVS, CDR2 FNYEAQ. CDR3 length: 15 amino acids. J was trimmed by 8 bases and V by 3 bases; bases with no gene match: 3. As DNA, the CDR3 is TGTGCCAGCAGCTTGGGGACTAGCGGGAGCGATGAGCAGTTCTTC. Translation gives CASSLGTSGSDEQFF.

This clonotype has more than one count but fewer than ten. The chain recombines TRBV3-2 with TRBJ2-5; the D call in the table, TRBD2, was not verified against the DNA. TRBV3-2 is flagged as a pseudogene. This CDR3 has 15 amino acids. Here the CDR3 DNA reads TGTGCCAGCAGCCAGATAGCGGGGGGAAAAGAGACCCAGTACTTC. Amino acids: CASSQIAGGKETQYF.

This chain connects TRBV7-8 to TRBJ2-1; D unresolved. CDR3 size: 14 residues. V was clipped by 1 base and J by 7 bases, with 11 bases between them. CDR1 SGHVS and CDR2 FQNEAQ come from the germline V gene. CDR3 loop: CASSLGGPENEQFF. DNA of the CDR3: TGTGCCAGCAGCTTAGGCGGTCCGGAGAATGAGCAGTTCTTC.

The chain carries TRBV7-9 and TRBJ2-5; TRBD2 might be the D (5 bases). V was trimmed by 1 base and J by 5 bases, leaving 14 bases between them. The CDR3 length is 15 residues. Germline CDR1 and CDR2: SEHNR and FQNEAQ (reference sequence). In nucleotides, the CDR3 is TGTGCCAGCAGCTTAGGACGAGGCGGCGGGGAGACCCAGTACTTC. It yields the protein CASSLGRGGGETQYF.